Below are 22 T cell receptor beta chains sequenced from a single sample in a study of glioma-infiltrating T cells after dendritic cell vaccination. The assay was immunoSEQ multiplex PCR, and TCRdb's table has in-frame clones only and misses some. The data hold about 100,000 clones, with about four fifths observed a single time. The sample was blood, taken before dendritic cell vaccination. The source is a human donor with glioblastoma.

This clone came up once. V usage is TRBV15 and J usage is TRBJ1-1, with 9 bases aligning to TRBD1. The V and J ends lost 1 base and 3 bases, in that order; junction bases with no gene match: 9. This CDR3 has 17 residues. CDR1 is LNHNV and CDR2 is YYDKDF in the germline V gene (reference sequence). The CDR3 loop is CATSRGGTGSSYTEAFF. The CDR3 DNA reads as TGTGCCACCAGCAGAGGAGGGACAGGGTCGAGTTACACTGAAGCTTTCTTT.

Details on this clone: Germline and junction disagree at one end, which may indicate a read error. V usage is TRBV30 and J usage is TRBJ2-7; 9 bases agree with TRBD1. CDR1 is GTSNPN and CDR2 is SVGIG in the germline V gene (reference sequence). The CDR3 length is 14 residues. The DNA for the CDR3 is TGTGCCTGGAGTCTGGGACAGGGCTCCCACGAGCAGTACTTC. Translating it yields CAWSLGQGSHEQYF.

This rearrangement joins TRBV30 to TRBJ1-1, with 7 bases matching TRBD1. The CDR3 is made up of 10 amino acids. Per germline, CDR1 GTSNPN and CDR2 SVGIG (reference sequence). V was clipped by 0 bases and J by 12 bases; unmatched bases: 1. The CDR3, as DNA: TGTGCCTGGAGTGTACAGGGGCCTTTCTTT. Translating gives CAWSVQGPFF.

The genes are TRBV15 and TRBJ2-7; D not resolved. The CDR3 has 14 residues. Trimming left V 0 bases short and J 3 bases short, with 9 bases between. The germline V gene encodes CDR1 LNHNV and CDR2 YYDKDF (reference sequence). The CDR3 here is CATSRDAVGYEQYF. CDR3 coding DNA: TGTGCCACCAGCAGAGATGCGGTGGGCTACGAGCAGTACTTC.

The gene calls are TRBV6-5 and TRBJ1-2, with a possible D match to TRBD1 (6 bases). The V and J ends lost 6 bases and 5 bases respectively, with 16 bases between them. Germline assignment: CDR1 MNHEY and CDR2 SVGAGI. CDR3 size: 14 residues. The CDR3 loop is CASSYRESWYGYTF. The CDR3 nucleotides are TGTGCCAGCAGCTACAGGGAGTCTTGGTATGGCTACACCTTC.

The V and J genes are TRBV6-6 and TRBJ1-6, with 7 positions matching TRBD1. With V trimmed by 2 bases and J by 11 bases, 9 bases remained unmatched. This CDR3 has 15 residues. Per germline, CDR1 MNHNY and CDR2 SVGAGI (reference sequence). CDR3 nucleotide sequence: TGTGCCAGCAGTTACCCGGGACAGAAACTGGCACCCCTCCACTTT. It codes for CASSYPGQKLAPLHF.

V gene TRBV5-1 combines with J gene TRBJ1-3; 7 bases are shared with TRBD1. Losses at the gene ends were 4 bases for V and 0 bases for J; bases not matched to a gene: 7. This CDR3 is built from 16 residues. Germline V CDR1 and CDR2: SGHRS, YFSETQ. CDR3 coding DNA: TGCGCCAGCAGCGTGGGACAGACGTCCTCTGGAAACACCATATATTTT. As protein: CASSVGQTSSGNTIYF.

The V call is TRBV2, the J call TRBJ1-4; 7 positions match TRBD1. Germline V lookup: CDR1 SNHLY, CDR2 FYNNEI. J lost 0 bases, V lost 8 bases, and 6 bases had no gene match. There are 15 residues in the CDR3. DNA for the CDR3: TGTGCCAGCTCTAACCAGGGGGCAACTAATGAAAAACTGTTTTTT. Protein product: CASSNQGATNEKLFF. The full variable domain, completed using reference TRBV2 and TRBJ1-4, is EPEVTQTPSHQVTQMGQEVILRCVPISNHLYFYWYRQILGQKVEFLVSFYNNEISEKSEIFDDQFSVERPDGSNFTLKIRSTKLEDSAMYFCASSNQGATNEKLFFGSGTQLSVL.

In the case of this clone: A junction end diverges from the germline sequence, so it may reflect a read error. J is TRBJ2-5 and V is TRBV7-7; 15 bases are shared with TRBD2. From germline, CDR1 is SSHAT and CDR2 FNYEAQ (reference sequence). The CDR3 has 16 amino acids. CDR3 coding DNA: TGTGCTAGCAGCTTAGGGGGACTAGCGGGAGGAGAGACCCAGTACTTC. Its translation: CASSLGGLAGGETQYF.

The rearrangement uses TRBV7-2 and TRBJ2-1, with D tentatively TRBD2 (5 bases). CDR1 and CDR2 (germline): SGHTA, FQGNSA. This CDR3 region has 15 residues. The V gene lost 1 base and the J gene lost 6 bases, with 13 bases spanning the gap. This CDR3 reads CASSLGLIRGNEQFF. The CDR3 DNA reads TGTGCCAGCAGCTTAGGACTAATCAGAGGCAATGAGCAGTTCTTC.

The genes are TRBV5-1 and TRBJ1-2; 12 bases match TRBD1. In germline, CDR1 is SGHRS, CDR2 YFSETQ. V was pared by 4 bases and J by 2 bases, with 6 bases of the junction left unmatched. This CDR3 has 16 amino acids. The CDR3 is CASSRDRGQENYGYTF. For the CDR3, the DNA is TGCGCCAGCAGCCGGGACAGGGGGCAGGAAAACTATGGCTACACCTTC.

The chain combines TRBV18 with TRBJ2-7; TRBD2 matches 11 bases. Germline V gene data show CDR1 as KGHSH and CDR2 as LQKENI. With 3 bases clipped from V and 4 bases from J, the junction kept 11 bases outside the gene matches. The CDR3 totals 17 residues. The DNA of the CDR3 is TGTGCCAGCTCACCTCGTACCGGGACTAGCGGCTTTTACGAGCAGTACTTC. Protein product: CASSPRTGTSGFYEQYF.

The chain recombines TRBV7-9 with TRBJ1-2; D is undetermined. V was clipped by 5 bases and J by 2 bases, with 6 bases between them. Germline assignment: CDR1 SEHNR and CDR2 FQNEAQ (reference sequence). The CDR3 is made up of 12 amino acids. The CDR3 protein is CASSTYNYGYTF. In DNA, the CDR3 is TGTGCCAGCAGCACTTACAACTATGGCTACACCTTC.

The J gene is TRBJ1-3, the V gene TRBV10-3, with D unresolved. This CDR3 is built from 14 residues. Germline V gene lookup returns CDR1 ENHRY and CDR2 SYGVKD. The ends were cut back, 0 bases at V and 4 bases at J, with 7 bases in the middle. The CDR3 here is CAISESGRGNTIYF. The CDR3 bases are TGTGCCATCAGTGAGTCCGGCAGGGGAAACACCATATATTTT.

The chain uses TRBV2 and TRBJ1-2, with D unclear. CDR3 size: 13 residues. The V and J ends lost 9 bases and 0 bases respectively, with 11 bases between them. The V gene's germline CDR1 is SNHLY and CDR2 FYNNEI. DNA for the CDR3: TGTGCCAGATCCTTAGCAGCTAACTATGGCTACACCTTC. This codes for CARSLAANYGYTF.

The rearrangement uses TRBV6-5 and TRBJ2-3, with a tentative D call TRBD1 (5 bases). The CDR3 contains 15 residues. V dropped 0 bases and J dropped 2 bases, with 9 bases sitting between them. CDR1 and CDR2 from the germline V gene are MNHEY and SVGAGI. For the CDR3, the DNA is TGTGCCAGCAGTTACTCTTCGGACAACACAGATACGCAGTATTTT. This gives the protein CASSYSSDNTDTQYF.

In nucleotides, the CDR3 is TGCAGCGTTGAATTCACGAGGACTAGCGGGAGGGCCTTGGGGGAGCAGTACTTC. This translates into CSVEFTRTSGRALGEQYF. This rearrangement joins TRBV29-1 to TRBJ2-7; 15 bases match TRBD2. Germline values: CDR1 SQVTM, CDR2 ANQGSEA. The CDR3 contains 18 residues. V was clipped by 2 bases and J by 7 bases; unmatched bases: 15.

The chain joins TRBV28 to TRBJ2-1; 10 nucleotides align to TRBD1. The length of the CDR3 is 15 residues. The germline gives CDR1 MDHEN, CDR2 SYDVKM. The junction had 7 bases not matched to a gene; V was cut back by 7 bases and J by 4 bases. CDR3 DNA sequence: TGTGCCAGCAACACCGCGGGACAGGGGTACAATGAGCAGTTCTTC. Protein product: CASNTAGQGYNEQFF.

The chain carries TRBV4-1 and TRBJ1-2, with 7 nucleotides matching TRBD1. With V trimmed by 1 base and J by 4 bases, 6 bases remained unmatched. This CDR3 has 15 residues. Looked up from germline, CDR1 is MGHRA and CDR2 is YSYEKL. CDR3 amino acids: CASSQAEGQTYGYTF. The CDR3 region has the DNA TGCGCCAGCAGCCAAGCAGAGGGACAGACCTATGGCTACACCTTC.

V gene TRBV1 combines with J gene TRBJ2-2; TRBD2 is the table's D call and was not checked against the DNA. TRBV1 represents a pseudogene. The CDR3 contains 14 residues. The DNA for the CDR3 is TGCACCAGCAGCCTAAGAACACGAGGCGGGGAGCTGTTTTTT. It translates to CTSSLRTRGGELFF.

The chain is built from TRBV19 and TRBJ2-7, with D perhaps TRBD1 (5 bases). Germline loops: CDR1 LNHDA, CDR2 SQIVND (reference sequence). Deletions cut 3 bases from V and 0 bases from J, with 15 bases between. The CDR3 consists of 16 residues. The CDR3 loop is CASSMGGAPSSYEQYF. In DNA, the CDR3 is TGTGCCAGTAGTATGGGTGGGGCCCCTTCCTCCTACGAGCAGTACTTC. The full variable domain, in which reference TRBV19 and TRBJ2-7 provide the parts outside the CDR3, is DGGITQSPKYLFRKEGQNVTLSCEQNLNHDAMYWYRQDPGQGLRLIYYSQIVNDFQKGDIAEGYSVSREKKESFPLTVTSAQKNPTAFYLCASSMGGAPSSYEQYFGPGTRLTVT.

V gene TRBV10-2 combines with J gene TRBJ2-7, with D perhaps TRBD1 (6 bases). This CDR3 is built from 16 residues. The germline CDR1 and CDR2 sequences are WSHSY and SAAADI. V was cut by 0 bases and J by 1 base, with 13 bases left in between. CDR3 sequence (DNA): TGCGCCAGCAGTGAGTCGTCAGGGGTAGTATCCTACGAGCAGTACTTC. Protein: CASSESSGVVSYEQYF.